This T cell receptor (beta chain) was found in a study of cytomegalovirus exposure and HLA in healthy donors. General study points: Cytomegalovirus association was listed for about 170 TCR beta chains.

Regarding this clone: The target antigen is unknown. The conserved closing phenylalanine or tryptophan is absent in this CDR3, likely reflecting a read error.

This CDR3 has 14 amino acids. The germline gives CDR1 SEHNR, CDR2 FQNEAQ (reference sequence). V shed 4 bases and J 4 bases; nucleotides not matched to a gene: 5. The PCR employed 60 Vbeta primers together with 13 Jbeta primers. The method was immunoSEQ multiplex PCR; TCRdb's version includes in-frame clones alone and lacks a portion of them. The table lists 130,000 to 150,000 clones, roughly 80% of them singletons. The rearrangement joins TRBV7-9 to TRBJ2-7, with 9 bases lining up with TRBD1. Sequences were obtained from PBMCs. The receptor's source is a male donor in good health and CMV-seronegative. The CDR3 region has the DNA TGTGCCAGCAGCTCCAGGGGACAGGGATACGAGCAGTACCTC. It is translated as CASSSRGQGYEQYL.